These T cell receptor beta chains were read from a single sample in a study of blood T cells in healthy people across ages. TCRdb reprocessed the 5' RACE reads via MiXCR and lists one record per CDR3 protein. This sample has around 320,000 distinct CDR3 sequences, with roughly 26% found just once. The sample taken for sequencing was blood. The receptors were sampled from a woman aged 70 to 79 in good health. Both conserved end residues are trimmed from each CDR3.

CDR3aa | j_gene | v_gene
ASSPRGGIEYEQF | TRBJ2-1 | TRBV3-1
ASSSGQLNSPLH | TRBJ1-6 | TRBV7-3
ASSLGWDTSSYEQY | TRBJ2-7 | TRBV28
ASSLEGQGTNEKLF | TRBJ1-4 | TRBV5-1
SDRDREEQSYEQY | TRBJ2-7 | TRBV29-1
ASSQASTSYEQY | TRBJ2-7 | TRBV3-1
ATSRGTQVQF | TRBJ2-1 | TRBV24-1
ASSPLGAGSGRGGNEQF | TRBJ2-1 | TRBV7-8
ASSLGSSGTRYEQY | TRBJ2-7 | TRBV5-1
SASGGAEKLF | TRBJ1-4 | TRBV20-1
ASSQFIRDEDEQF | TRBJ2-1 | TRBV4-2
ASSSNGVAGTGAGGYT | TRBJ1-2 | TRBV5-1
ASSQEGRGGNQPQH | TRBJ1-5 | TRBV4-1
SARVQGGIQY | TRBJ2-4 | TRBV20-1
ATSREGSFSGANVLT | TRBJ2-6 | TRBV15
ASSYSASGNEQF | TRBJ2-1 | TRBV9
ASSVPTADSNQPQH | TRBJ1-5 | TRBV9
ASSPLPGGSDTQY | TRBJ2-3 | TRBV14
ASSFGQGAPRTEAF | TRBJ1-1 | TRBV5-1
ASSQDRGLSSYNSPLH | TRBJ1-6 | TRBV4-2
ASSVQGSPYEQY | TRBJ2-7 | TRBV14
ASSPGTGDEKLF | TRBJ1-4 | TRBV5-1
ASSPGVGEGPYNEQF | TRBJ2-1 | TRBV25-1
ASSYGASGEDEQF | TRBJ2-1 | TRBV6-2/TRBV6-3
SVEPGLAGVGPETQY | TRBJ2-5 | TRBV29-1
ASGEQRRNTEAF | TRBJ1-1 | TRBV6-2/TRBV6-3
ASRPFESGDTEAF | TRBJ1-1 | TRBV6-5
ASSEDGGSYEQY | TRBJ2-7 | TRBV6-1
SVGVSQETQY | TRBJ2-5 | TRBV29-1
ASSPGPQAEQY | TRBJ2-7 | TRBV7-6
SVGNNYGYT | TRBJ1-2 | TRBV29-1
SARLTTKNIQY | TRBJ2-4 | TRBV20-1
ASSLGPGAGDSPLH | TRBJ1-6 | TRBV7-2
ASSLRGEGTEAF | TRBJ1-1 | TRBV27
ASSLGLRQCQETQY | TRBJ2-5 | TRBV5-1
ASSLPTGTGDKDEQY | . | TRBV18
ASRLAGGRQETQY | TRBJ2-5 | TRBV28
ASSPLRDHSNQPQH | TRBJ1-5 | TRBV18
ANSHPGRAEAF | TRBJ1-1 | TRBV2
ASSGGRAVVEQY | TRBJ2-7 | TRBV6-1
SARTRVNEQF | . | TRBV20-1
ATLKKGYNYGYT | TRBJ1-2 | TRBV6-5
ASRQKPGLGPYEQY | TRBJ2-7 | TRBV12-3/TRBV12-4